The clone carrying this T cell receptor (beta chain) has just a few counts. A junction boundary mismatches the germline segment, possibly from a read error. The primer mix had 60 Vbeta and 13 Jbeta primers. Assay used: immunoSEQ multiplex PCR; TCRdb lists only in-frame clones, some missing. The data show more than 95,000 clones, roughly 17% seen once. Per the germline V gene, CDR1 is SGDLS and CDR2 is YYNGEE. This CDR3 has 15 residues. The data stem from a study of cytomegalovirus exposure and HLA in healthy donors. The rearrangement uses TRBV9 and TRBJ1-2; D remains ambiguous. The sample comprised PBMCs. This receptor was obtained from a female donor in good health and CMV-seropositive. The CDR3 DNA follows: TGTGCCAGCAGCGTAGGACCCGGAGCTAACTGTGGCTACACCTTC. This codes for CASSVGPGANCGYTF. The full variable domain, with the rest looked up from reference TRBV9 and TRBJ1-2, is DSGVTQTPKHLITATGQRVTLRCSPRSGDLSVYWYQQSLDQGLQFLIQYYNGEERAKGNILERFSAQQFPDLHSELNLSSLELGDSALYFCASSVGPGANCGYTFGSGTRLTVV.